Sequencing of this T cell receptor (beta chain) was carried out in a study of cytomegalovirus exposure and HLA in healthy donors. Looking at the study overall: The use of the same platform for the roughly 130 validation repertoires and the 650 to 850 first-cohort repertoires was reported by a later analysis. The study, taken as a whole, reports: Specific recognition of CMV antigens was confirmed in vitro for three chains (all CMV-associated). The tendency of first-cohort TCR clusters to co-occur in the roughly 110 validation repertoires emerged from a later analysis.

About this clone: Antigen: not known.

The germline V and J ends were trimmed by 1 base and 3 bases, with 10 bases remaining between them. This CDR3 is 14 amino acids long. Germline CDR1 and CDR2: SGHTA and FQGNSA. Libraries were prepared by immunoSEQ multiplex PCR; TCRdb keeps only in-frame clonotypes and omits some of them. The repertoire holds fewer than 75,000 clones, with roughly 92% as singletons. This chain links TRBV7-2 with TRBJ2-7; D gene unclear. Material: PBMCs. The origin of this receptor is a woman in her late teens or twenties in good health and CMV-seropositive. CDR3 protein: CASSLGGRVYEQYF. CDR3 coding DNA: TGTGCCAGCAGCTTAGGCGGCAGAGTCTACGAGCAGTACTTC.